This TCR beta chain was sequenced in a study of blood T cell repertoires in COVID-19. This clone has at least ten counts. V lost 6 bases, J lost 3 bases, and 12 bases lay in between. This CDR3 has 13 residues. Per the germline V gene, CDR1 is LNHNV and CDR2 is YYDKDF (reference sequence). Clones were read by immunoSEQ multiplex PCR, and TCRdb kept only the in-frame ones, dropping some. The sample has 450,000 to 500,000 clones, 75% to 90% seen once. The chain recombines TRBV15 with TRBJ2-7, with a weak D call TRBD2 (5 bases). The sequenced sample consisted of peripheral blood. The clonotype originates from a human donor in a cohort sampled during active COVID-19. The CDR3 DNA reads TGTGCCACCAGTTTCACTCGGGGCTACGAGCAGTACTTC. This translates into CATSFTRGYEQYF.